This T cell receptor beta chain comes out of a study of T cells in Graves' hyperthyroidism and ophthalmopathy. Authors of the study amplified TCR beta CDR3 regions from RNA transcripts. HTBI primers drove first-round RT-PCR of the TCR CDR3. TCRdb reanalysed the multiplex PCR reads using MiXCR and keeps one entry per CDR3 protein. The sample has about 700,000 distinct CDR3 sequences; about 14% are singletons. Germline loops: CDR1 SGDLS, CDR2 YYNGEE. V was pared by 4 bases and J by 9 bases, with 11 bases between. The CDR3 consists of 13 residues. This clonotype was counted a few times. The receptor was isolated from a woman between 18 and 30 years old with Graves' hyperthyroidism. Source material: blood. This rearrangement joins TRBV9 to TRBJ1-6; D is perhaps TRBD1 (6 bases). CDR3 bases: TGTGCCAGCAGCCAATCCAGGGGTTCACCCCTCCACTTT. Translating gives CASSQSRGSPLHF. Full variable domain (missing parts from reference TRBV9 and TRBJ1-6): DSGVTQTPKHLITATGQRVTLRCSPRSGDLSVYWYQQSLDQGLQFLIQYYNGEERAKGNILERFSAQQFPDLHSELNLSSLELGDSALYFCASSQSRGSPLHFGNGTRLTVT.